These 5 T cell receptor beta chains originate from one sample sequenced in a study of T cell responses to AZD1222 COVID-19 vaccine. TCRdb's table, derived via immunoSEQ multiplex PCR, lists solely in-frame clones and lacks some. The sample includes approximately 150,000 clones, roughly nine tenths of them seen just once. The source was peripheral blood, collected 28 days after the second AZD1222 dose. The receptors here all came from an adult who received the AZD1222 COVID-19 vaccine.

The chain joins TRBV5-1 to TRBJ2-1, with 7 bases fitting TRBD2. V lost 3 bases to trimming and J lost 4 bases; unmatched junction nucleotides: 10. The CDR3 is made up of 16 amino acids. CDR1 and CDR2 (germline): SGHRS, YFSETQ. CDR3: CASSSQAGSGYNEQFF. CDR3 DNA sequence: TGCGCCAGCAGCTCCCAAGCGGGGTCGGGATACAATGAGCAGTTCTTC.

V is TRBV27 and J is TRBJ2-7; 14 bases fit TRBD2. Germline loops: CDR1 MNHEY, CDR2 SMNVEV (reference sequence). The CDR3 runs to 15 residues. V shed 3 bases and J 7 bases; nucleotides not matched to a gene: 5. The DNA for the CDR3 is TGTGCCAGCAGTTTGAAGACTAGCGGGAGGGGGGAGCAGTACTTC. As protein: CASSLKTSGRGEQYF.

The rearrangement uses TRBV19 and TRBJ1-5, with 9 bases fitting TRBD1. This CDR3 has 15 amino acids. Trimming removed 3 bases from V and 2 bases from J; junction bases left unmatched: 2. Germline V gives CDR1 LNHDA, CDR2 SQIVND (reference sequence). This chain's CDR3 is CASSMDRGGNQPQHF. The CDR3 DNA sequence: TGTGCCAGTAGTATGGACAGGGGTGGCAATCAGCCCCAGCATTTT.

J is TRBJ2-3 and V is TRBV9; D possibly corresponds to TRBD1 (6 bases). The CDR3 extends over 15 amino acids. With 0 bases removed from V and 1 base from J, the gap between germline ends came to 9 bases. Germline CDR1 is SGDLS and CDR2 is YYNGEE. The CDR3 reads CASSVEGVGTDTQYF. The CDR3 region has the DNA TGTGCCAGCAGCGTAGAGGGGGTGGGCACAGATACGCAGTATTTT.

This clone was seen a single time. The chain joins TRBV6-2 or TRBV6-3 to TRBJ2-1, with TRBD2 identical over 10 bases. V shed 5 bases, J shed 4 bases, and the junction held 8 bases outside the gene matches. Germline V gene sequence: CDR1 MNHEY, CDR2 SVGEGT. CDR3 length equals 16 residues. CDR3 nucleotide sequence: TGTGCCAGCAGTGCCGTAACTAGCGGGACGTACAATGAGCAGTTCTTC. Amino acids: CASSAVTSGTYNEQFF.